This TCR beta chain is drawn from a study of CD8+CD57+ T cells in acquired aplastic anemia. Germline CDR1 SEHNR, CDR2 FQNEAQ (reference sequence). This CDR3 has 14 residues. V was clipped by 5 bases and J by 0 bases, with 8 bases between them. The TCR beta profiling, which covered VDJ combination and CDR3 sequence, was carried out using genomic DNA as the template. TCRdb re-analysed the reads in MiXCR, keeping a single row per CDR3 protein. In the table there are about 40,000 distinct CDR3 sequences, approximately 63% of which are singletons. All patients picked for sequencing had shown, by flow cytometry, an expansion of CD8+CD57+ cells.

The chain recombines TRBV7-9 with TRBJ1-3; D gene unclear. This receptor was obtained from a human donor with aplastic anemia. Sequenced input: sorted CD4+, CD8+, or CD8+CD57+ T cells (not recorded which) from PBMCs. CDR3 in amino acids: CASSGSPSGNTIYF. In DNA, the CDR3 is TGTGCCAGCAGCGGTAGCCCCTCTGGAAACACCATATATTTT.